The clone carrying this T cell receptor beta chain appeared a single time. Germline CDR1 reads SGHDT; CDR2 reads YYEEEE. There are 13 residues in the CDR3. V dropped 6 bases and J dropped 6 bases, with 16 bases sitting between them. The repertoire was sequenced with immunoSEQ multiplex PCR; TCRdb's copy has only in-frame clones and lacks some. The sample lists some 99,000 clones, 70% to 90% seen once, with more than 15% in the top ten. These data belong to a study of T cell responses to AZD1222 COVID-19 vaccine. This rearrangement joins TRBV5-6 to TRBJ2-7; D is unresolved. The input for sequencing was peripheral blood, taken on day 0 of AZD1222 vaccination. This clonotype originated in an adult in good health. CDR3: CASTQSLLGEQYV. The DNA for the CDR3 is TGTGCCAGCACCCAATCGCTTCTGGGCGAGCAGTACGTC.